A single sample gave rise to the 28 T cell receptor beta chains below, sequenced in a study of Graves' ophthalmopathy and Graves' hyperthyroidism. The authors amplified TCR beta CDR3 regions from RNA transcripts. HTBI primers primed a first-round RT-PCR, and a second-round multiplex PCR followed. Using its own MiXCR run on the multiplex PCR reads, TCRdb lists one record per CDR3 protein. The sample includes over 150,000 distinct CDR3 sequences, roughly two fifths of them seen just once. Sequencing used peripheral blood. The receptor set was obtained from a woman between 40 and 55 years old with Graves' ophthalmopathy.

The chain has TRBV24-1 and TRBJ2-5; D tentatively reads TRBD1 or TRBD2 (5 bases each). CDR3 length: 16 amino acids. V dropped 4 bases and J dropped 3 bases, with 17 bases sitting between them. Germline V lookup: CDR1 KGHDR, CDR2 SFDVKD. This CDR3 reads CATSDPRPGAKETQYF. DNA for the CDR3: TGTGCCACCAGTGACCCCCGTCCCGGGGCGAAAGAGACCCAGTACTTC.

This clonotype was detected ten times or more. The rearrangement links TRBV6-5 to TRBJ1-5; tentatively, D is TRBD1 (5 bases). From germline, CDR1 is MNHEY and CDR2 SVGAGI. The CDR3 consists of 15 residues. Trimming pared 7 bases from V and 2 bases from J, leaving 15 bases between. CDR3 sequence reads: CASIKGTLGNQPQHF. The CDR3 DNA reads TGTGCCAGCATTAAGGGGACCCTGGGCAATCAGCCCCAGCATTTT.

This clonotype showed up many times. The chain couples TRBV29-1 to TRBJ2-5, with TRBD2 matching over 7 bases. Germline lookup yields CDR1 SQVTM and CDR2 ANQGSEA. The ends lost 2 bases at V and 0 bases at J; junction bases unmatched: 0. This CDR3 is 13 amino acids long. The CDR3, as DNA: TGCAGCGTTGAACTAGCGGACCAAGAGACCCAGTACTTC. As protein: CSVELADQETQYF.

This clonotype occurred many times. The rearrangement links TRBV11-1 to TRBJ1-2; 8 positions match TRBD1. V gave up 5 bases and J gave up 2 bases; unmatched junction bases: 10. The CDR3 totals 16 residues. Per germline, CDR1 SGHAT and CDR2 FQDESV (reference sequence). CDR3 loop: CASSLRSGGGNYGYTF. The CDR3 coding sequence is TGTGCCAGCAGCCTCCGTTCAGGGGGCGGGAACTATGGCTACACCTTC. Complete variable domain (other parts from reference TRBV11-1 and TRBJ1-2): EAEVAQSPRYKITEKSQAVAFWCDPISGHATLYWYRQILGQGPELLVQFQDESVVDDSQLPKDRFSAERLKGVDSTLKIQPAELGDSAMYLCASSLRSGGGNYGYTFGSGTRLTVV.

The V call is TRBV5-1, the J call TRBJ2-2; tentatively, D is TRBD1 or TRBD2 (5 bases each). The CDR3 totals 14 residues. The germline V gene has CDR1 SGHRS and CDR2 YFSETQ. V lost 5 bases and J 6 bases, leaving 14 bases between the germline ends. The CDR3 nucleotides are TGCGCCAGCAGTCCGGGGCGGGCGGCCGGGGAGCTGTTTTTT. This sequence encodes CASSPGRAAGELFF.

The J gene is TRBJ2-5, the V gene TRBV3-1; TRBD2 agrees at 7 bases. CDR1 and CDR2 from the germline V gene are LGHDT and YNNKEL (reference sequence). J gave up 5 bases and V 4 bases, and 13 bases lay outside the gene matches. The CDR3 has 16 residues. The chain's CDR3 is CASSLVGGGRRETQYF. The CDR3 DNA is TGTGCCAGCAGCCTCGTTGGGGGGGGTCGCCGGGAGACCCAGTACTTC.

The chain employs TRBV28 and TRBJ1-3, with no clear D. Looked up from germline, CDR1 is MDHEN and CDR2 is SYDVKM. V gave up 4 bases and J gave up 3 bases, with 19 bases separating them. CDR3 length equals 17 residues. The CDR3 nucleotides read TGTGCCAGCAGTTCGGTGACGGCCTTGCAACTTGGAAACACCATATATTTT. This gives the protein CASSSVTALQLGNTIYF.

V and J are TRBV7-2 and TRBJ1-1; no reliable D call. Trimming cost V 2 bases and J 7 bases, with 11 bases left between them. There are 13 residues in the CDR3. CDR1 and CDR2 from the germline V gene are SGHTA and FQGNSA. CDR3 in amino acids: CASSLSQAREAFF. CDR3 bases: TGTGCCAGCAGCTTAAGTCAGGCGCGTGAAGCTTTCTTT. The full variable domain, completed using reference TRBV7-2 and TRBJ1-1, is GAGVSQSPSNKVTEKGKDVELRCDPISGHTALYWYRQSLGQGLEFLIYFQGNSAPDKSGLPSDRFSAERTGGSVSTLTIQRTQQEDSAVYLCASSLSQAREAFFGQGTRLTVV.

This clonotype is a singleton in its sample. It is unclear where the CDR3 begins or ends on the DNA, so no DNA is shown, and the CDR3 is as TCRdb lists it. The J gene is TRBJ2-7, the V gene TRBV28; the DNA was not compared with TRBD1, the D call given in the table. The CDR3 has 15 residues if both end residues are counted. Germline CDR1 reads MDHEN; CDR2 reads SYDVKM. The CDR3 loop reads CASSFLAQGMIEQYF.

This clonotype has a count of ten or more. V and J are TRBV4-1 and TRBJ1-1, with 7 nucleotides matching TRBD1. This CDR3 contains 12 residues. Germline assignment: CDR1 MGHRA and CDR2 YSYEKL. V shed 7 bases and J 4 bases; nucleotides not matched to a gene: 3. The CDR3 is CASKRDSTEAFF. For the CDR3, the DNA is TGCGCCAGCAAGAGGGACAGCACTGAAGCTTTCTTT.

This chain uses TRBV2 with TRBJ2-4; 7 positions agree with TRBD2. Per germline, CDR1 SNHLY and CDR2 FYNNEI. V shed 4 bases and J 8 bases; nucleotides not matched to a gene: 2. CDR3 length equals 12 residues. CDR3 nucleotides: TGTGCCAGCAGTGGGGAGGGACACATTCAGTACTTC. Translating it yields CASSGEGHIQYF.

The chain carries TRBV6-1 and TRBJ1-5, with D unclear. The CDR3 length is 15 residues. Trimming stripped 1 base from V and 4 bases from J, with 11 bases between. Germline V CDR1 and CDR2: MNHNS, SASEGT. The CDR3: CASSEGLPGNQPQHF. In DNA, the CDR3 is TGTGCCAGCAGTGAAGGTCTTCCGGGAAATCAGCCCCAGCATTTT.

V usage is TRBV6-2 or TRBV6-3 and J usage is TRBJ1-1; a weak D match, TRBD1 (6 bases). This CDR3 is 16 amino acids long. From germline, CDR1 is MNHEY and CDR2 SVGEGT. Trimming cost V 2 bases and J 1 base, with 14 bases left between them. The CDR3 nucleotides read TGTGCCAGCAGTTACGGGGACAAAGAGACGAACACTGAAGCTTTCTTT. Translation: CASSYGDKETNTEAFF.

This clonotype was observed a few times. This sequence joins TRBV28 and TRBJ2-7; no definite D call. CDR3 size: 11 residues. CDR1 and CDR2 from the germline V gene are MDHEN and SYDVKM. With 5 bases removed from V and 3 bases from J, the gap between germline ends came to 5 bases. The CDR3, as DNA: TGTGCCAGCAGTAGATTCTACGAGCAGTACTTC. Protein: CASSRFYEQYF. The entire variable domain, with the rest obtained from reference TRBV28 and TRBJ2-7, is as follows: DVKVTQSSRYLVKRTGEKVFLECVQDMDHENMFWYRQDPGLGLRLIYFSYDVKMKEKGDIPEGYSVSREKKERFSLILESASTNQTSMYLCASSRFYEQYFGPGTRLTVT.

In this sample, this clonotype turned up many times. The chain is built from TRBV10-3 and TRBJ2-7; 8 positions agree with TRBD1. Germline assignment: CDR1 ENHRY and CDR2 SYGVKD. V lost 3 bases to trimming and J lost 1 base; unmatched junction nucleotides: 5. The CDR3 consists of 15 residues. The DNA for the CDR3 is TGTGCCATCAGTGACCCGGGACAGGTATCCTACGAGCAGTACTTC. Its protein is CAISDPGQVSYEQYF.

V is TRBV20-1 and J is TRBJ2-7; D gene uncertain. Germline V lookup: CDR1 DFQATT, CDR2 SNEGSKA (reference sequence). This CDR3 region has 13 residues. Between the trimmed V and J ends, which lost 0 bases and 3 bases, there was a span of 9 bases. This CDR3 reads CSARDGVFYEQYF. The CDR3 region has the DNA TGCAGTGCTAGAGATGGGGTGTTCTACGAGCAGTACTTC.

This clonotype was counted ten times or more. The chain links TRBV9 to TRBJ2-7, with no clear D. CDR1 and CDR2 from the germline V gene are SGDLS and YYNGEE. This CDR3 spans 18 amino acids. V was trimmed by 3 bases and J by 3 bases, leaving 25 bases between them. CDR3 sequence reads: CASSADSGELEPLYEQYF. In DNA, the CDR3 is TGTGCCAGCAGCGCCGACTCCGGCGAGCTGGAACCCCTCTACGAGCAGTACTTC. Together with reference TRBV9 and TRBJ2-7, the CDR3 gives the full variable domain: DSGVTQTPKHLITATGQRVTLRCSPRSGDLSVYWYQQSLDQGLQFLIQYYNGEERAKGNILERFSAQQFPDLHSELNLSSLELGDSALYFCASSADSGELEPLYEQYFGPGTRLTVT.

V and J are TRBV6-1 and TRBJ1-5, with D possibly TRBD1 on 6 matching bases. Germline V gene lookup returns CDR1 MNHNS and CDR2 SASEGT. The CDR3 loop spans 16 amino acids. Deletions cut 5 bases from V and 5 bases from J, with 19 bases between. The CDR3 loop is CASSRSFRGADQPQHF. The CDR3 bases are TGTGCCAGCAGTCGATCTTTCAGGGGAGCGGATCAGCCCCAGCATTTT.

This clonotype was seen ten or more times. At one of its ends the junction is not consistent with the germline gene, which may arise from a read error. V is TRBV19 and J is TRBJ1-1, with D possibly being TRBD1 (6 bases). Germline lookup yields CDR1 LNHDA and CDR2 SQIVND (reference sequence). This CDR3 has 12 amino acids. The chain's CDR3 is CDRGAVNTEAFF. DNA of the CDR3: TGCGATAGGGGGGCCGTGAACACTGAAGCTTTCTTT.

There are many counts of this clonotype. CDR3 in amino acids: CASSPTGVRAFF. Written as DNA, the CDR3 is TGTGCCAGCAGCCCGACAGGCGTCAGGGCTTTCTTT. The rearrangement links TRBV11-2 to TRBJ1-1; tentative D call: TRBD1 (6 bases). The CDR3 runs to 12 residues. Germline-derived CDR1 and CDR2 are SGHAT and FQNNGV. Trimming shortened V by 5 bases and J by 11 bases, and 15 bases separated the two germline ends.

V gene TRBV20-1 combines with J gene TRBJ1-1; D is undetermined. The CDR3 loop spans 17 amino acids. V lost 0 bases and J lost 1, with 18 bases in between. Germline CDR1 reads DFQATT; CDR2 reads SNEGSKA (reference sequence). CDR3 DNA sequence: TGCAGTGCTAGAGAACAAGCTGGTTGGCTGGAGAACACTGAAGCTTTCTTT. It codes for CSAREQAGWLENTEAFF.

This clonotype came up many times. The V call is TRBV9, the J call TRBJ2-7; 10 nucleotides match TRBD2. The germline CDR1 and CDR2 sequences are SGDLS and YYNGEE. Trimming cost V 4 bases and J 4 bases; bases outside gene matches: 8. CDR3 size: 15 residues. The CDR3 reads CASSKEPSGSYEQYF. CDR3 bases: TGTGCCAGCAGCAAAGAACCTAGCGGGAGTTACGAGCAGTACTTC.

There are a few counts of this clonotype. The chain carries TRBV6-2 or TRBV6-3 and TRBJ2-7; a possible D gene is TRBD1 (6 bases). The CDR3 is 12 amino acids. V lost 6 bases to trimming and J lost 4 bases, with 10 bases between them. Germline-derived CDR1 and CDR2 are MNHEY and SVGEGT. The CDR3 nucleotides are TGTGCCAGCAGCTCCGGACAGTACGAGCAGTACTTC. Protein sequence: CASSSGQYEQYF.

CDR3 DNA: TGTGCCAGCAGCTTAACACAGGGGTTGAACACTGAAGCTTTCTTT. Its protein is CASSLTQGLNTEAFF. This chain links TRBV7-2 with TRBJ1-1; 7 positions agree with TRBD1. CDR1 and CDR2 (germline): SGHTA, FQGNSA. The CDR3 contains 15 residues. V shed 2 bases, J shed 0 bases, and the junction held 3 bases outside the gene matches.

This chain connects TRBV6-1 to TRBJ2-5; D not certain. CDR1 and CDR2 from the germline V gene are MNHNS and SASEGT. This CDR3 comprises 12 residues. Trimming took 7 bases from V and 0 from J, leaving 6 bases between them. CDR3 nucleotide sequence: TGTGCCAGCAAGCCAGACCAAGAGACCCAGTACTTC. Protein: CASKPDQETQYF.

This clonotype has a single count. The chain combines TRBV5-1 with TRBJ1-2, with TRBD1 matching over 8 bases. The V gene's germline CDR1 is SGHRS and CDR2 YFSETQ. Trimming removed 1 base from V and 2 bases from J; junction bases left unmatched: 1. The CDR3 has 14 residues. In DNA form, the CDR3 reads TGCGCCAGCAGCTTGAGACAGGGGAACTATGGCTACACCTTC. Its protein is CASSLRQGNYGYTF.

This clonotype was recorded at least ten times. The chain couples TRBV11-3 to TRBJ2-2; D tentatively fits TRBD1 or TRBD2 (5 bases each). With 4 bases removed from V and 6 bases from J, the gap between germline ends came to 12 bases. The V gene's germline CDR1 is SGHNT and CDR2 YENEEA. The CDR3 extends over 14 amino acids. For the CDR3, the DNA is TGTGCCAGCAGCTCAGGGAAGGAGGCCGGGGAGCTGTTTTTT. Its translation is CASSSGKEAGELFF.

V usage is TRBV7-8 and J usage is TRBJ1-5; TRBD1 agrees at 7 bases. J gave up 4 bases and V 5 bases, and 11 bases lay outside the gene matches. The CDR3 contains 16 residues. In germline, CDR1 is SGHVS, CDR2 FQNEAQ. CDR3 protein: CASSANRDSFNQPQHF. The CDR3 nucleotides are TGTGCCAGCAGCGCCAACCGGGACAGCTTTAATCAGCCCCAGCATTTT.